The clone carrying this T cell receptor beta chain has only a few counts. Its antigen is unknown. The missing conserved phenylalanine or tryptophan at the end of this CDR3 makes a read error likely. The V end lost 5 bases, the J end lost 9 bases, and 11 bases lay between the germline ends. This CDR3 spans 12 amino acids. From germline, CDR1 is SGHTA and CDR2 FQGNSA. The sample belongs to a study of blood T cells in healthy people across ages. Study-wide results and caveats: Because donor CMV status was unknown, expanded clonotype changes were possibly confounded.

For the second PCR, which ran for 7 to 11 cycles, a sample-barcoded 5' primer and a J-beta primer mix were used. TCRdb redid the calling of the 5' RACE reads with MiXCR, one entry per CDR3 protein. The sample has roughly 800,000 distinct CDR3 sequences, around 25% seen once. In addition, the sample was reused for a study of T cells of mothers and their children.

Material: blood. The V call is TRBV7-2, the J call TRBJ2-4; D is undetermined. The TCR comes from a boy younger than 18 in good health. The DNA of the CDR3 is TGTGCCAGCAGCCCGACCCTTGGCATTCAGTACCTC. It codes for CASSPTLGIQYL.